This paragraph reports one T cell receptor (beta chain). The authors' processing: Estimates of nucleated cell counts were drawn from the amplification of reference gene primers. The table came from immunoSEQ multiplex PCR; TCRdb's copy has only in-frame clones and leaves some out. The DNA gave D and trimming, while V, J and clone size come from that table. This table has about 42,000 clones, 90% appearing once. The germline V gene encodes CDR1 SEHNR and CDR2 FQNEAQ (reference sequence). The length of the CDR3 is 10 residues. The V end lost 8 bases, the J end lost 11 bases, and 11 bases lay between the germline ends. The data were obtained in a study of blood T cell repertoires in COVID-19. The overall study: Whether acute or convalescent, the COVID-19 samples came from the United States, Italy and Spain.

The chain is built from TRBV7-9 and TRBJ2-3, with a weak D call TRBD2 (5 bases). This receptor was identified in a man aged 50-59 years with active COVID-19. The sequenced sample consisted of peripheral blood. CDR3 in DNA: TGTGCCAGCGCGGGCCCTATGCAGTATTTT. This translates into CASAGPMQYF. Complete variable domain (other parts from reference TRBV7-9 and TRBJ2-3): DTGVSQNPRHKITKRGQNVTFRCDPISEHNRLYWYRQTLGQGPEFLTYFQNEAQLEKSRLLSDRFSAERPKGSFSTLEIQRTEQGDSAMYLCASAGPMQYFGPGTRLTVL.